These 29 T cell receptor beta chains were sequenced from one sample in a study of OX40 agonist ivuxolimab in advanced cancers. The repertoire was sequenced with immunoSEQ multiplex PCR; TCRdb's copy has only in-frame clones and lacks some. The sample comprises roughly 20,000 clones, approximately 86% of which are singletons, and 15% to 20% rests with the top ten. The sample here was CD4+ or CD8+ T cells sorted from blood, taken in a trial of the OX40 agonist ivuxolimab. Source of these receptors: an adult with an advanced solid tumor such as melanoma, head and neck, liver or kidney cancer.

The DNA for the CDR3 is TGTGCCAGCAGTTCATATAGCGGGAGTTCTGCCTACGAGCAGTACTTC. This gives the protein CASSSYSGSSAYEQYF. This rearrangement joins TRBV11-2 to TRBJ2-7; 9 positions match TRBD2. V lost 6 bases and J lost 2; bases outside the gene matches: 11. Germline V gene lookup returns CDR1 SGHAT and CDR2 FQNNGV. The CDR3 runs 16 residues.

The chain joins TRBV28 to TRBJ1-5; D unclear. V was clipped by 6 bases and J by 6 bases, with 12 bases between them. The germline V gene has CDR1 MDHEN and CDR2 SYDVKM. The CDR3 is made up of 13 amino acids. Written as DNA, the CDR3 is TGTGCCAGCAGATATCTGGGAGGTCAGCCCCAGCATTTT. Translation: CASRYLGGQPQHF.

The V call is TRBV5-1, the J call TRBJ2-3, with 7 bases lining up with TRBD2. The CDR3 has 15 amino acids. Germline-derived CDR1 and CDR2 are SGHRS and YFSETQ. The V and J ends lost 5 bases and 2 bases, in that order; junction bases with no gene match: 8. CDR3 DNA: TGCGCCAGCAGTCGGGACGGGGGGTCCACAGATACGCAGTATTTT. This encodes CASSRDGGSTDTQYF.

The chain couples TRBV11-2 to TRBJ1-3, with unresolved D. CDR1 is SGHAT, CDR2 FQNNGV, per germline. Trimming removed 4 bases at V and 4 bases at J, with 8 bases between. The length of the CDR3 is 13 residues. CDR3 protein: CASSSSAGNTIYF. As DNA, the CDR3 is TGTGCCAGCAGCTCCTCGGCCGGAAACACCATATATTTT. The variable domain in full, with the rest retrieved from reference TRBV11-2 and TRBJ1-3, is EAGVAQSPRYKIIEKRQSVAFWCNPISGHATLYWYQQILGQGPKLLIQFQNNGVVDDSQLPKDRFSAERLKGVDSTLKIQPAKLEDSAVYLCASSSSAGNTIYFGEGSWLTVV.

CDR3 region: CAISLGTGSEKLFF. The CDR3 DNA sequence: TGTGCCATCAGTCTAGGGACAGGGAGTGAAAAACTGTTTTTT. The chain has TRBV10-3 and TRBJ1-4; 9 bases match TRBD1. The CDR3 has 14 amino acids. V dropped 5 bases and J dropped 7; count of bases not matched to a gene: 5. In germline, CDR1 is ENHRY, CDR2 SYGVKD.

This clone was picked up a small number of times. This chain uses TRBV4-2 with TRBJ1-1; D unclear. V was cut by 4 bases and J by 4 bases, with 13 bases left in between. The CDR3 runs 14 residues. From germline, CDR1 is LGHNA and CDR2 YNFKEQ. The CDR3 sequence is CASSLGVGGTEAFF. In DNA form, the CDR3 reads TGTGCCAGCAGCCTCGGGGTCGGTGGCACTGAAGCTTTCTTT.

The chain uses TRBV6-6 and TRBJ1-1, with 7 bases aligning to TRBD1. V was clipped by 0 bases and J by 3 bases; unmatched bases: 1. The germline CDR1 and CDR2 sequences are MNHNY and SVGAGI (reference sequence). This CDR3 region has 14 residues. CDR3 bases: TGTGCCAGCAGTTACTCGACAGGGTACACTGAAGCTTTCTTT. Amino acids: CASSYSTGYTEAFF.

This clone has only a few counts. The V call is TRBV7-9, the J call TRBJ2-7; D unresolved. Germline V gene data show CDR1 as SEHNR and CDR2 as FQNEAQ (reference sequence). Trimming shortened V by 4 bases and J by 2 bases, and 12 bases separated the two germline ends. CDR3 length: 14 residues. CDR3 region: CASSSFTGPYEQYF. The CDR3 DNA is TGTGCCAGCAGCTCCTTTACCGGCCCCTACGAGCAGTACTTC.

This chain connects TRBV6-5 to TRBJ2-1; D possibly uses TRBD1 or TRBD2 (5 bases each). V was shortened by 3 bases and J by 4 bases, with 16 bases between the two germline ends. Germline V lookup: CDR1 MNHEY, CDR2 SVGAGI. The CDR3 is 16 residues long. CDR3 sequence reads: CASSYKSHGGYNEQFF. Here the CDR3 DNA reads TGTGCCAGCAGTTATAAATCGCATGGGGGTTACAATGAGCAGTTCTTC.

CDR3 nucleotides: TGTGCCAGCACGAACAGCAATCAGCCCCAGCATTTT. This gives the protein CASTNSNQPQHF. J is TRBJ1-5 and V is TRBV6-6; D uncertain. Germline V gene sequence: CDR1 MNHNY, CDR2 SVGAGI (reference sequence). The CDR3 runs to 12 residues. The germline V and J ends were trimmed by 7 bases and 1 base, with 5 bases remaining between them.

CDR3 bases: TGTGCCAGCAGCCGTGAGATCTCTGGAAACACCATATATTTT. This gives the protein CASSREISGNTIYF. The V gene is TRBV11-3, the J gene TRBJ1-3; unclear D gene. The CDR3 has 14 residues. Germline CDR1 and CDR2: SGHNT and YENEEA. V was cut by 5 bases and J by 0 bases, with 8 bases left in between.

The genes are TRBV19 and TRBJ2-5, with D possibly TRBD1 on 7 matching bases. Germline V gene data show CDR1 as LNHDA and CDR2 as SQIVND (reference sequence). Between the trimmed V and J ends, which lost 5 bases and 2 bases, there was a span of 12 bases. The CDR3 totals 14 residues. The CDR3 spells CASSAGGQQETQYF. The CDR3 DNA reads as TGTGCCAGTAGTGCCGGGGGACAGCAAGAGACCCAGTACTTC.

The V gene is TRBV9, the J gene TRBJ1-5; D is possibly TRBD1 (5 bases). Germline lookup yields CDR1 SGDLS and CDR2 YYNGEE. Trimming cost V 3 bases and J 3 bases, with 13 bases left between them. The CDR3 covers 15 residues. CDR3 bases: TGTGCCAGCAGCGGCGTCGACAGCCCCAATCAGCCCCAGCATTTT. Its translation: CASSGVDSPNQPQHF.

This clone appeared a few times. An end of the junction differs from the germline gene, which may be a read error. This rearrangement joins TRBV7-7 to TRBJ2-5; the D gene is possibly TRBD1 (6 bases). The germline V gene encodes CDR1 SSHAT and CDR2 FNYEAQ (reference sequence). The CDR3 has 14 residues. DNA for the CDR3: TGTGCTAGCAGCCAGGACAGCCCCCAAGAGACCCAGTACTTC. The encoded protein is CASSQDSPQETQYF.

This chain uses TRBV11-2 with TRBJ2-7; D is undetermined. V was cut by 0 bases and J by 0 bases, with 9 bases left in between. Per the germline V gene, CDR1 is SGHAT and CDR2 is FQNNGV. CDR3 length: 15 residues. The CDR3 region has the DNA TGTGCCAGCAGCTTAGACAGACGCAGCTCCTACGAGCAGTACTTC. Residues: CASSLDRRSSYEQYF. The whole variable domain, filled in from reference TRBV11-2 and TRBJ2-7, reads EAGVAQSPRYKIIEKRQSVAFWCNPISGHATLYWYQQILGQGPKLLIQFQNNGVVDDSQLPKDRFSAERLKGVDSTLKIQPAKLEDSAVYLCASSLDRRSSYEQYFGPGTRLTVT.

The rearrangement uses TRBV19 and TRBJ2-1; TRBD1 or TRBD2 may be the D gene (5 bases each). The V and J ends lost 1 base and 7 bases respectively, with 20 bases between them. From germline, CDR1 is LNHDA and CDR2 SQIVND (reference sequence). The CDR3 has 17 amino acids. In DNA form, the CDR3 reads TGTGCCAGTAGTATAGGGGGTGGGGGAGAAGGATTTAATGAGCAGTTCTTC. Protein sequence: CASSIGGGGEGFNEQFF.

The chain combines TRBV7-9 with TRBJ2-7; the match to TRBD1 covers 10 bases. Losses at the gene ends were 2 bases for V and 3 bases for J; bases not matched to a gene: 7. Germline V gene sequence: CDR1 SEHNR, CDR2 FQNEAQ (reference sequence). This CDR3 spans 16 amino acids. CDR3 protein: CASSLFSTGGFYEQYF. CDR3 sequence (DNA): TGTGCCAGCAGCTTATTTTCGACAGGGGGCTTCTACGAGCAGTACTTC.

This clone was seen a single time. The V gene is TRBV4-1, the J gene TRBJ2-1, with 10 bases identical to TRBD2. V lost 4 bases, J lost 4 bases, and 4 bases stayed unmatched. CDR1 and CDR2 (germline): MGHRA, YSYEKL. The CDR3 extends over 15 amino acids. This chain's CDR3 is CASSPSGSSYNEQFF. CDR3 nucleotide sequence: TGCGCCAGCAGCCCTAGCGGGAGCTCTTACAATGAGCAGTTCTTC.

This rearrangement joins TRBV4-2 to TRBJ2-1; 7 bases map to TRBD2. Germline CDR1 is LGHNA and CDR2 is YNFKEQ. V lost 1 base to trimming and J lost 7 bases; unmatched junction nucleotides: 4. CDR3 length: 14 amino acids. In DNA, the CDR3 is TGTGCCAGCAGCCAAGTTGGGGAGGGGAATGAGCAGTTCTTC. As protein: CASSQVGEGNEQFF.

V is TRBV10-2 and J is TRBJ2-1, with a possible D match to TRBD1 (5 bases). The CDR3 totals 13 residues. Trimming took 6 bases from V and 6 from J, leaving 12 bases between them. Germline V gives CDR1 WSHSY, CDR2 SAAADI. CDR3 loop: CASRQGGLNEQFF. DNA for the CDR3: TGCGCCAGCAGGCAGGGTGGCCTCAATGAGCAGTTCTTC.

The CDR3 DNA is TGTGCCAGCAGCGTAGAGGACAGCTCGGGTTCACCCCTCCACTTT. As protein: CASSVEDSSGSPLHF. The chain links TRBV9 to TRBJ1-6, with a weak D call TRBD1 (6 bases). The CDR3 has 15 amino acids. Germline V gene lookup returns CDR1 SGDLS and CDR2 YYNGEE. V was shortened by 0 bases and J by 9 bases, with 13 bases between the two germline ends.

The count of this clone is one. The chain carries TRBV10-3 and TRBJ1-6; weak D call: TRBD1 (5 bases). Germline V CDR1 and CDR2: ENHRY, SYGVKD. V was cut by 0 bases and J by 7 bases, with 19 bases left in between. The CDR3 is 18 residues long. CDR3 residues: CAISESKASGIGNSPLHF. CDR3 coding DNA: TGTGCCATCAGTGAGTCTAAGGCGTCAGGGATAGGGAATTCACCCCTCCACTTT.

This chain connects TRBV7-2 to TRBJ2-3, with 14 bases fitting TRBD2. The trim removed 5 bases at V and 11 bases at J, leaving 12 bases unmatched. This CDR3 has 16 residues. Looked up from germline, CDR1 is SGHTA and CDR2 is FQGNSA. DNA of the CDR3: TGTGCCAGCAGCCCGCACGGGGGGACTAGCGGGGGCCGGCAGTATTTT. Its protein product is CASSPHGGTSGGRQYF.

The chain uses TRBV15 and TRBJ1-1, with D hard to call. V was trimmed by 4 bases and J by 5 bases, leaving 14 bases between them. The CDR3 has 14 amino acids. CDR1 is LNHNV and CDR2 is YYDKDF in the germline V gene (reference sequence). The CDR3 region has the DNA TGTGCCACCAGCATTCTTCAGCAGGTTACTGAAGCTTTCTTT. It yields the protein CATSILQQVTEAFF.

This sequence joins TRBV19 and TRBJ1-5; TRBD1 matches at 7 bases. CDR3 size: 15 residues. Germline values: CDR1 LNHDA, CDR2 SQIVND (reference sequence). Germline trimming cut 6 bases from V and 4 bases from J; bases unmatched to any gene: 9. Here the CDR3 DNA reads TGTGCCAGTAGAAATTTTCAGGGGGGGAATCAGCCCCAGCATTTT. This sequence encodes CASRNFQGGNQPQHF.

The chain joins TRBV2 to TRBJ2-1, with 10 bases fitting TRBD2. The CDR3 is 16 amino acids. CDR1 SNHLY and CDR2 FYNNEI come from the germline V gene. V shed 5 bases and J 4 bases; nucleotides not matched to a gene: 8. Written as DNA, the CDR3 is TGTGCCAGCAGTTGGTATACTAGCGGGGCTTACAATGAGCAGTTCTTC. This translates into CASSWYTSGAYNEQFF.

The chain uses TRBV19 and TRBJ2-1; no clear D gene. This CDR3 spans 14 amino acids. Trimming removed 3 bases at V and 4 bases at J, with 10 bases between. Looked up from germline, CDR1 is LNHDA and CDR2 is SQIVND (reference sequence). CDR3 in DNA: TGTGCCAGTAGTATCGGTAGCAGATACAATGAGCAGTTCTTC. This gives the protein CASSIGSRYNEQFF.

Of note for this clone: The sample carries other DNA sequences with the same CDR3. V gene TRBV9 combines with J gene TRBJ1-2, with D unresolved. Germline lookup yields CDR1 SGDLS and CDR2 YYNGEE. This CDR3 contains 12 residues. V lost 4 bases and J lost 7, with 11 bases in between. The CDR3 bases are TGTGCCAGCAGCCCGCGGAAGGGTGGCTACACCTTC. It encodes CASSPRKGGYTF.

The chain joins TRBV20-1 to TRBJ2-3; D remains ambiguous. The germline gives CDR1 DFQATT, CDR2 SNEGSKA (reference sequence). The CDR3 is made up of 11 amino acids. Trimming took off 7 bases at V and 0 bases at J, with 5 bases between the two ends. The CDR3 DNA is TGCAGTGTTTATAGCACAGATACGCAGTATTTT. Translating gives CSVYSTDTQYF.